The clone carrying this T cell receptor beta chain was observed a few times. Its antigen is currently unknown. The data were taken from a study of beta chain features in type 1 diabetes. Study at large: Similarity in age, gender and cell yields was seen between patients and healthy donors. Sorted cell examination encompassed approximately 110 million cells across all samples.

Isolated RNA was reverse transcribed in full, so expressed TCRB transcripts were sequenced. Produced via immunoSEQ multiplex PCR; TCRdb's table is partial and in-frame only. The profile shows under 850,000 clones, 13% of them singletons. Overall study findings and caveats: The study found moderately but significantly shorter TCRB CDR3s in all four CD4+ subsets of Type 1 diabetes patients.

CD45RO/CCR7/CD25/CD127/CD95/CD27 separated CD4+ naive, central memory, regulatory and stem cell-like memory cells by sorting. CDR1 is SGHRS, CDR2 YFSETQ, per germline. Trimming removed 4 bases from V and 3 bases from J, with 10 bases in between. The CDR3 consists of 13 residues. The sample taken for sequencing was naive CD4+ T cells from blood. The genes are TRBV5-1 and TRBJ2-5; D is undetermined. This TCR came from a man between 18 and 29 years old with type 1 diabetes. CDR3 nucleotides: TGCGCCAGCAGCACCCAGTTAAAAGAGACCCAGTACTTC. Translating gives CASSTQLKETQYF.